The entry below describes one T cell receptor (beta chain). The method was immunoSEQ multiplex PCR; TCRdb's version includes in-frame clones alone and lacks a portion of them. Counted here are some 150,000 clones, 85% to 95% occurring once; the ten biggest clones make up approximately 15%. This specimen comes from a study of control samples from healthy donors and cancer patients. Germline lookup yields CDR1 SQVTM and CDR2 ANQGSEA. The CDR3 has 13 amino acids. J was trimmed by 1 base and V by 7 bases; bases with no gene match: 3. This TCR derives from a man in his 60s with colorectal cancer. Sequenced input: PBMCs. This sequence joins TRBV29-1 and TRBJ2-2; TRBD1 agrees at 7 bases. CDR3 coding DNA: TGCAGCGGACAGGGCGAGAACACCGGGGAGCTGTTTTTT. Translation gives CSGQGENTGELFF.